The next 9 T cell receptor beta chains were all read from a single sample in a study of T cell responses to AZD1222 COVID-19 vaccine. Some clones are missing from TCRdb's copy, which holds only in-frame ones; the method was immunoSEQ multiplex PCR. The profile covers fewer than 120,000 clones, with about 90% appearing a single time and roughly 7.8% taken by the ten largest. The sequencing used peripheral blood, collected on day 0 of AZD1222 vaccination. The source is an adult in good health.

The CDR3 loop is CASSFRGYSNQPQHF. CDR3 in DNA: TGTGCCAGCAGTTTTAGGGGTTATAGCAATCAGCCCCAGCATTTT. This chain connects TRBV27 to TRBJ1-5, with D tentatively TRBD1 (5 bases). V was shortened by 3 bases and J by 0 bases, with 9 bases between the two germline ends. Germline V gives CDR1 MNHEY, CDR2 SMNVEV (reference sequence). The CDR3 spans 15 residues.

V is TRBV18 and J is TRBJ1-2; D not certain. Trimming removed 2 bases from V and 1 base from J, with 8 bases in between. From germline, CDR1 is KGHSH and CDR2 LQKENI. The CDR3 contains 14 residues. As DNA, the CDR3 is TGTGCCAGCTCACCAAACAGAAATAACTATGGCTACACCTTC. Its translation: CASSPNRNNYGYTF.

The V call is TRBV7-3, the J call TRBJ1-2, with D perhaps TRBD1 (6 bases). V was shortened by 4 bases and J by 6 bases, with 15 bases between the two germline ends. The CDR3 consists of 14 residues. Germline CDR1 is SGHTA and CDR2 is FQGTGA. The CDR3 DNA reads as TGTGCCAGCAGCTCTGCTGGGGGGGGCGATGGCTACACCTTC. Translated: CASSSAGGGDGYTF.

The chain carries TRBV7-8 and TRBJ2-1, with 9 bases that match TRBD2. The junction had 2 bases not matched to a gene; V was cut back by 2 bases and J by 3 bases. This CDR3 spans 15 amino acids. Germline V gives CDR1 SGHVS, CDR2 FQNEAQ. This CDR3 is CASSLQAGGYNEQFF. CDR3 nucleotide sequence: TGTGCCAGCAGCTTACAAGCGGGGGGCTACAATGAGCAGTTCTTC.

CDR3 sequence (DNA): TGCGCCAGCGCCCGGGGGCTAGCCGAGGAGACCCAGTACTTC. Translated, it gives CASARGLAEETQYF. The V and J genes are TRBV5-1 and TRBJ2-5; perhaps D is TRBD1 or TRBD2 (6 bases each). This CDR3 region has 14 residues. Trimming removed 7 bases from V and 5 bases from J, with 18 bases in between. The germline gives CDR1 SGHRS, CDR2 YFSETQ.

The CDR3 DNA is TGTGCCAGCAGCTCAGGCGGGGGCGCGACGAAACATGAGCAGTTCTTC. Amino acid sequence: CASSSGGGATKHEQFF. The gene calls are TRBV11-3 and TRBJ2-1, with D possibly matching TRBD2 (7 bases). This CDR3 is built from 16 residues. V dropped 4 bases and J dropped 8 bases, with 21 bases sitting between them. Germline V CDR1 and CDR2: SGHNT, YENEEA.

The chain links TRBV9 to TRBJ1-5, with D possibly being TRBD1 (6 bases). The CDR3 totals 13 residues. V lost 0 bases to trimming and J lost 7 bases, with 8 bases between them. Germline loops: CDR1 SGDLS, CDR2 YYNGEE. The CDR3 bases are TGTGCCAGCAGCGTAGGGACAGCCCAGCCCCAGCATTTT. It translates to CASSVGTAQPQHF.

This clone came up once. The chain employs TRBV27 and TRBJ2-2, with D possibly TRBD2 on 6 matching bases. This CDR3 contains 14 residues. Between the trimmed V and J ends, which lost 1 base and 6 bases, there was a span of 9 bases. In germline, CDR1 is MNHEY, CDR2 SMNVEV (reference sequence). Here the CDR3 reads CASSLFGGAGELFF. In DNA, the CDR3 is TGTGCCAGCAGTTTATTCGGCGGGGCCGGGGAGCTGTTTTTT.

The rearrangement uses TRBV30 and TRBJ1-5, with D unclear. The germline CDR1 and CDR2 sequences are GTSNPN and SVGIG (reference sequence). V gave up 6 bases and J gave up 2 bases, with 11 bases separating them. This CDR3 has 13 residues. CDR3 residues: CACKGPRNQPQHF. In DNA form, the CDR3 reads TGTGCCTGTAAGGGCCCGCGCAATCAGCCCCAGCATTTT.